These 32 T cell receptor beta chains came from one sample sequenced in a study of cytomegalovirus exposure and HLA in healthy donors. PCR was performed using 60 Vbeta and 13 Jbeta primers. Some clones are missing from TCRdb's copy, which holds only in-frame ones; the method was immunoSEQ multiplex PCR. The repertoire holds fewer than 50,000 clones, with about 66% as singletons. The sequenced material came from PBMCs. These receptors originate from a man aged 50-59 years in good health and CMV-seropositive.

This sequence joins TRBV7-6 and TRBJ1-2, with D perhaps matching TRBD1 (5 bases). CDR1 and CDR2 (germline): SGHVS, FNYEAQ. The germline V and J ends were trimmed by 5 bases and 0 bases, with 16 bases remaining between them. The CDR3 is made up of 16 amino acids. The CDR3 region has the DNA TGTGCCAGCAGCCCTACGGCCAGGGTATCTAACTATGGCTACACCTTC. This sequence encodes CASSPTARVSNYGYTF. Looking up the rest from reference TRBV7-6 and TRBJ1-2 gives the full variable domain: GAGVSQSPRYKVTKRGQDVALRCDPISGHVSLYWYRQALGQGPEFLTYFNYEAQQDKSGLPNDRFSAERPEGSISTLTIQRTEQRDSAMYRCASSPTARVSNYGYTFGSGTRLTVV.

The chain joins TRBV2 to TRBJ2-1, with 10 bases aligning to TRBD1. Trimming cost V 1 base and J 11 bases; bases outside gene matches: 5. CDR3 length: 14 amino acids. The germline V gene encodes CDR1 SNHLY and CDR2 FYNNEI. CDR3 coding DNA: TGTGCCAGCAGTGAAGAGGGACAGGGGCCTAAGCAGTTCTTC. Amino acids: CASSEEGQGPKQFF.

The genes are TRBV6-5 and TRBJ1-1; the D gene is possibly TRBD1 (6 bases). This CDR3 has 15 residues. Germline V lookup: CDR1 MNHEY, CDR2 SVGAGI. The germline V and J ends were trimmed by 2 bases and 1 base, with 11 bases remaining between them. The CDR3 spells CASSYRGQTNTEAFF. DNA of the CDR3: TGTGCCAGCAGTTACCGCGGACAGACGAACACTGAAGCTTTCTTT.

This clone was observed a handful of times. CDR3: CAWSGLRYNYGYTF. The DNA of the CDR3 is TGTGCCTGGAGTGGACTACGGTACAACTATGGCTACACCTTC. The chain uses TRBV30 and TRBJ1-2; no clear D. CDR3 size: 14 residues. Germline CDR1 reads GTSNPN; CDR2 reads SVGIG (reference sequence). The V gene lost 1 base and the J gene lost 2 bases, with 11 bases spanning the gap.

The chain uses TRBV5-1 and TRBJ1-2; 7 bases are shared with TRBD1. The V gene end was trimmed by 0 bases and the J gene end by 8 bases; junction bases not matched to a gene: 7. The CDR3 contains 14 residues. Germline loops: CDR1 SGHRS, CDR2 YFSETQ. DNA for the CDR3: TGCGCCAGCAGCTTGGGTACAGGGGAGATCGGCTACACCTTC. Its translation: CASSLGTGEIGYTF. The full variable domain, its missing parts supplied by reference TRBV5-1 and TRBJ1-2, is KAGVTQTPRYLIKTRGQQVTLSCSPISGHRSVSWYQQTPGQGLQFLFEYFSETQRNKGNFPGRFSGRQFSNSRSEMNVSTLELGDSALYLCASSLGTGEIGYTFGSGTRLTVV.

V usage is TRBV6-6 and J usage is TRBJ1-1; TRBD1 is a possible D gene (5 bases). The germline CDR1 and CDR2 sequences are MNHNY and SVGAGI (reference sequence). Trimming removed 6 bases from V and 1 base from J, with 9 bases in between. CDR3 length: 13 amino acids. The CDR3 loop is CASSGQANTEAFF. The CDR3 region has the DNA TGTGCCAGCAGCGGACAAGCGAACACTGAAGCTTTCTTT.

The V call is TRBV6-1, the J call TRBJ2-3, with D perhaps TRBD2 (5 bases). The germline V gene has CDR1 MNHNS and CDR2 SASEGT. The length of the CDR3 is 15 residues. Between the trimmed V and J ends, which lost 4 bases and 2 bases, there was a span of 13 bases. CDR3 amino acids: CASSARLPYTDTQYF. The CDR3 DNA sequence: TGTGCCAGCAGTGCCCGACTACCCTACACAGATACGCAGTATTTT.

The gene calls are TRBV7-2 and TRBJ2-6; 7 positions match TRBD1. The J segment lost 0 bases and the V segment lost 5 bases, leaving 7 bases of the junction unmatched. Germline loops: CDR1 SGHTA, CDR2 FQGNSA. This CDR3 spans 17 amino acids. This chain's CDR3 is CASSHTTGRSGANVLTF. The CDR3 nucleotides read TGTGCCAGCAGCCATACGACAGGGCGCTCTGGGGCCAACGTCCTGACTTTC.

The chain couples TRBV18 to TRBJ1-1, with TRBD1 as a possible D gene (5 bases). Germline V gene sequence: CDR1 KGHSH, CDR2 LQKENI. The CDR3 runs 14 residues. V shed 2 bases and J shed 4 bases, with 11 bases lying between them. CDR3: CASSPGGTATEAFF. CDR3 DNA sequence: TGTGCCAGCTCACCAGGGGGGACGGCCACTGAAGCTTTCTTT.

This clone was recorded only once. V usage is TRBV7-9 and J usage is TRBJ2-3; D remains ambiguous. The CDR3 consists of 13 residues. V dropped 8 bases and J dropped 3 bases, with 12 bases sitting between them. The germline V gene has CDR1 SEHNR and CDR2 FQNEAQ (reference sequence). The DNA for the CDR3 is TGTGCCAGCGAACTATCTGGGACAGATACGCAGTATTTT. Encoded protein: CASELSGTDTQYF. The full variable domain, completed using reference TRBV7-9 and TRBJ2-3, is DTGVSQNPRHKITKRGQNVTFRCDPISEHNRLYWYRQTLGQGPEFLTYFQNEAQLEKSRLLSDRFSAERPKGSFSTLEIQRTEQGDSAMYLCASELSGTDTQYFGPGTRLTVL.

The chain carries TRBV10-3 and TRBJ1-2, with 7 bases fitting TRBD1. V shed 2 bases, J shed 5 bases, and the junction held 2 bases outside the gene matches. CDR1 is ENHRY, CDR2 SYGVKD, per germline. The CDR3 length is 13 residues. The CDR3 loop reads CAISETGEYGYTF. The CDR3 coding sequence is TGTGCCATCAGTGAGACAGGGGAATATGGCTACACCTTC.

This chain uses TRBV4-3 with TRBJ2-3; D gene uncertain. The CDR3 is 13 amino acids. From germline, CDR1 is LGHNA and CDR2 YSLEER. V lost 1 base and J 6 bases, leaving 8 bases between the germline ends. As DNA, the CDR3 is TGCGCCAGCAGCCAAGGGCCCGTGGATACGCAGTATTTT. Translation: CASSQGPVDTQYF.

This clone was counted once. The V call is TRBV5-4, the J call TRBJ2-7; 9 bases match TRBD1. In germline, CDR1 is SGHNT, CDR2 YYREEE (reference sequence). The CDR3 covers 14 residues. With V trimmed by 2 bases and J by 4 bases, 4 bases remained unmatched. CDR3 DNA: TGTGCCAGCAGCTTAGGACAGGGGTTATACGAGCAGTACTTC. Amino acids: CASSLGQGLYEQYF.

The chain is built from TRBV12-5 and TRBJ2-7; D is perhaps TRBD1 (5 bases). The CDR3 sequence is 14 residues long. Trimming left V 1 base short and J 7 bases short, with 14 bases between. Germline V lookup: CDR1 LGHNT, CDR2 FRNRAP. CDR3 sequence: CASGLDRLPREQYF. The CDR3, as DNA: TGTGCTAGTGGTTTGGACAGGCTCCCGCGGGAGCAGTACTTC. The complete variable domain, with remaining parts taken from reference TRBV12-5 and TRBJ2-7, reads DARVTQTPRHKVTEMGQEVTMRCQPILGHNTVFWYRQTMMQGLELLAYFRNRAPLDDSGMPKDRFSAEMPDATLATLKIQPSEPRDSAVYFCASGLDRLPREQYFGPGTRLTVT.

This sequence joins TRBV11-2 and TRBJ2-5; D perhaps matches TRBD1 (6 bases). CDR1 is SGHAT and CDR2 is FQNNGV in the germline V gene. The germline V and J ends were trimmed by 3 bases and 5 bases, with 10 bases remaining between them. There are 13 residues in the CDR3. Here the CDR3 DNA reads TGTGCCAGCAGCTTGCCAGGGGTGGAGACCCAGTACTTC. It is translated as CASSLPGVETQYF.

The chain uses TRBV5-1 and TRBJ1-3, with D unresolved. Germline-derived CDR1 and CDR2 are SGHRS and YFSETQ. V gave up 4 bases and J gave up 0 bases, with 11 bases separating them. The CDR3 extends over 15 amino acids. The CDR3 sequence is CASSRDSSSGNTIYF. CDR3 coding DNA: TGCGCCAGCAGCCGAGACTCGAGCTCTGGAAACACCATATATTTT. Full variable domain (remainder filled in from reference TRBV5-1 and TRBJ1-3): KAGVTQTPRYLIKTRGQQVTLSCSPISGHRSVSWYQQTPGQGLQFLFEYFSETQRNKGNFPGRFSGRQFSNSRSEMNVSTLELGDSALYLCASSRDSSSGNTIYFGEGSWLTVV.

V gene TRBV15 combines with J gene TRBJ1-2; no definite D call. The CDR3 sequence is 15 residues long. Trimming took 1 base from V and 3 from J, leaving 12 bases between them. CDR1 is LNHNV, CDR2 YYDKDF, per germline (reference sequence). The CDR3 loop is CATSRAAGAYYGYTF. CDR3 coding DNA: TGTGCCACCAGCAGAGCGGCAGGTGCCTACTATGGCTACACCTTC. The variable domain in full, completed from reference TRBV15 and TRBJ1-2, reads DAMVIQNPRYQVTQFGKPVTLSCSQTLNHNVMYWYQQKSSQAPKLLFHYYDKDFNNEADTPDNFQSRRPNTSFCFLDIRSPGLGDTAMYLCATSRAAGAYYGYTFGSGTRLTVV.

This clone was picked up one time. The genes are TRBV4-3 and TRBJ2-7, with TRBD1 matching 9 bases. The J segment lost 5 bases and the V segment lost 4 bases, leaving 3 bases of the junction unmatched. Germline CDR1 and CDR2: LGHNA and YSLEER. The CDR3 runs 13 residues. CDR3: CASSPRTGDEQYF. CDR3 nucleotide sequence: TGCGCCAGCAGCCCAAGGACAGGGGACGAGCAGTACTTC.

The chain has TRBV30 and TRBJ1-5, with D possibly being TRBD1 (5 bases). CDR3 size: 14 residues. V shed 3 bases and J shed 2 bases, with 11 bases lying between them. Germline assignment: CDR1 GTSNPN and CDR2 SVGIG (reference sequence). CDR3 sequence (DNA): TGTGCCTGGAGCCCCGGGGGAGGCAATCAGCCCCAGCATTTT. Amino acids: CAWSPGGGNQPQHF.

This clone was seen only once. V gene TRBV4-3 combines with J gene TRBJ2-7; D is unclear. Germline V gene lookup returns CDR1 LGHNA and CDR2 YSLEER. The CDR3 spans 15 residues. Trimming removed 1 base from V and 1 base from J, with 11 bases in between. CDR3 DNA sequence: TGCGCCAGCAGCCAAGTTGGCACCGCATCCTACGAGCAGTACTTC. It codes for CASSQVGTASYEQYF.

CDR3 region: CASSSRVGGELFF. CDR3 nucleotide sequence: TGCGCCAGCAGCTCCAGGGTTGGCGGGGAGCTGTTTTTT. The chain combines TRBV5-1 with TRBJ2-2; D perhaps matches TRBD1 (5 bases). V lost 3 bases and J 7 bases, leaving 10 bases between the germline ends. Germline CDR1 and CDR2: SGHRS and YFSETQ. This CDR3 contains 13 residues.

The chain recombines TRBV11-3 with TRBJ1-1; D gene unclear. Trimming left V 3 bases short and J 4 bases short, with 9 bases between. The CDR3 is 13 amino acids. CDR1 and CDR2 (germline): SGHNT, YENEEA. This CDR3 is CASSFTRATEAFF. CDR3 bases: TGTGCCAGCAGCTTTACGCGGGCCACTGAAGCTTTCTTT.

The rearrangement joins TRBV15 to TRBJ1-1; weak D call: TRBD1 (6 bases). The germline V gene encodes CDR1 LNHNV and CDR2 YYDKDF (reference sequence). V shed 2 bases and J shed 0 bases, with 10 bases lying between them. This CDR3 is 15 amino acids long. The CDR3, as DNA: TGTGCCACCAGCAGACCTGGGGGCGTGAACACTGAAGCTTTCTTT. Protein product: CATSRPGGVNTEAFF.

V gene TRBV6-5 combines with J gene TRBJ2-3; the match to TRBD1 covers 9 bases. The junction had 4 bases not matched to a gene; V was cut back by 0 bases and J by 3 bases. The CDR3 length is 16 residues. The germline V gene has CDR1 MNHEY and CDR2 SVGAGI. In DNA form, the CDR3 reads TGTGCCAGCAGTTACTCGGGGGGACAGGGAACAGATACGCAGTATTTT. Amino acids: CASSYSGGQGTDTQYF.

This clone was detected only a few times. The CDR3 region has the DNA TGTGCCAGCAGCCTCGGGACAGAGTATAGCAATCAGCCCCAGCATTTT. Amino acid sequence: CASSLGTEYSNQPQHF. The chain has TRBV4-2 and TRBJ1-5, with 7 nucleotides matching TRBD1. The V segment lost 4 bases and the J segment 0 bases; nucleotides outside the gene matches: 6. Germline V gene data show CDR1 as LGHNA and CDR2 as YNFKEQ. The CDR3 extends over 16 amino acids.

In this sample, this clone turned up many times. V usage is TRBV4-1 and J usage is TRBJ1-2, with D perhaps TRBD1 (5 bases). Trimming took off 2 bases at V and 2 bases at J, with 12 bases between the two ends. Looked up from germline, CDR1 is MGHRA and CDR2 is YSYEKL. CDR3 length: 15 residues. The CDR3 DNA is TGCGCCAGCAGCCAACAATTGACAGAGAACTATGGCTACACCTTC. Its translation is CASSQQLTENYGYTF.

The chain carries TRBV6-6 and TRBJ2-7; the match to TRBD2 covers 9 bases. Germline trimming cut 8 bases from V and 3 bases from J; bases unmatched to any gene: 8. Germline values: CDR1 MNHNY, CDR2 SVGAGI (reference sequence). The CDR3 runs 14 residues. CDR3 sequence: CASGRGGIDYEQYF. CDR3 nucleotide sequence: TGTGCCAGCGGGCGGGGGGGAATCGACTACGAGCAGTACTTC.

The V gene is TRBV7-7, the J gene TRBJ2-5; TRBD2 matches at 14 bases. This CDR3 is 17 amino acids long. J was trimmed by 4 bases and V by 0 bases; bases with no gene match: 4. Germline V gene data show CDR1 as SSHAT and CDR2 as FNYEAQ (reference sequence). The DNA for the CDR3 is TGTGCCAGCAGCTTAGCGCATGGACTAGCGGGGGGAGAGACCCAGTACTTC. It yields the protein CASSLAHGLAGGETQYF.

The gene calls are TRBV7-2 and TRBJ2-2, with D possibly matching TRBD2 (5 bases). V lost 0 bases to trimming and J lost 0 bases, with 5 bases between them. The CDR3 is 15 residues long. Germline CDR1 SGHTA, CDR2 FQGNSA. CDR3 nucleotide sequence: TGTGCCAGCAGCTTAGCTAGCGCGAACACCGGGGAGCTGTTTTTT. This gives the protein CASSLASANTGELFF.

The chain links TRBV30 to TRBJ2-1; D unresolved. This CDR3 comprises 14 residues. CDR1 is GTSNPN, CDR2 SVGIG, per germline (reference sequence). Trimming removed 4 bases at V and 7 bases at J, with 17 bases between. The CDR3 DNA reads as TGTGCCTGGAACCCAACCCCTAAGCTGAATGAGCAGTTCTTC. It yields the protein CAWNPTPKLNEQFF.

The chain links TRBV27 to TRBJ1-2; tentative D call: TRBD1 (6 bases). The CDR3 is 12 amino acids. V lost 6 bases and J lost 6, with 11 bases in between. Germline CDR1 MNHEY, CDR2 SMNVEV (reference sequence). CDR3 residues: CASSGRGDGYTF. The CDR3 DNA sequence: TGTGCCAGCAGCGGGAGGGGGGATGGCTACACCTTC.

This clone was picked up a small number of times. The rearrangement uses TRBV28 and TRBJ2-2; 7 positions match TRBD1. The germline CDR1 and CDR2 sequences are MDHEN and SYDVKM. This CDR3 spans 15 amino acids. J was trimmed by 0 bases and V by 6 bases; bases with no gene match: 4. DNA of the CDR3: TGTGCCAGCAGATCCGGGACAGCGAACACCGGGGAGCTGTTTTTT. Encoded protein: CASRSGTANTGELFF.